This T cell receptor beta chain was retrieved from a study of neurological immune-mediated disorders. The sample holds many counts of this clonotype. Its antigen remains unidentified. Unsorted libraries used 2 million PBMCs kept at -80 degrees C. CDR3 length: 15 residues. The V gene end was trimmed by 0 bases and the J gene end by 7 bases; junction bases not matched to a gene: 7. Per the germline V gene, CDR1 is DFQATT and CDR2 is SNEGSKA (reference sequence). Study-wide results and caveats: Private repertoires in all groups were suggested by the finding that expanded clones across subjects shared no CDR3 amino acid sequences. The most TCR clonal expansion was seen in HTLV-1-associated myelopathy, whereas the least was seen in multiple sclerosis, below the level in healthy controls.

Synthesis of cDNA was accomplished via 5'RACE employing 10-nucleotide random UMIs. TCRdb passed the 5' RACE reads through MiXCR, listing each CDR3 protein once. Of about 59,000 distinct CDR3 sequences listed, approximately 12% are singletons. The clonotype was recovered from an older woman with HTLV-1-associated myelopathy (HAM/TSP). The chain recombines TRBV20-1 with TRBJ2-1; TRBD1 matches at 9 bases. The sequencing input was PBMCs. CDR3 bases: TGCAGTGCTAGAGATTACGGGACAGGGAAAAATGAGCAGTTCTTC. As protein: CSARDYGTGKNEQFF.